This passage covers 13 T cell receptor beta chains from one sample sequenced in a study of identical twins. TCRdb ran MiXCR on the 5' RACE reads and lists one entry per CDR3 protein. In the table there are around 550,000 distinct CDR3 sequences, roughly 15% of which are singletons. These data were also reused for a study on yellow fever vaccine responses in identical twins.

The specimen sequenced was CD4+ T cells sorted from blood. These receptors were obtained from a woman younger than 35 in good health.

This chain connects TRBV6-2 or TRBV6-3 to TRBJ2-2, with D possibly TRBD2 on 6 matching bases. The V gene lost 2 bases and the J gene lost 4 bases, with 11 bases spanning the gap. CDR1 is MNHEY, CDR2 SVGEGT, per germline. The CDR3 covers 15 residues. The chain's CDR3 is CASSYRGSGTGELFF. DNA of the CDR3: TGTGCCAGCAGTTACCGGGGGTCCGGCACCGGGGAGCTGTTTTTT.

The chain couples TRBV7-6 to TRBJ2-1; D is unresolved. The CDR3 loop spans 17 amino acids. In germline, CDR1 is SGHVS, CDR2 FNYEAQ. With 0 bases removed from V and 4 bases from J, the gap between germline ends came to 16 bases. The CDR3 sequence: CASSLADAKIFYNEQFF. The CDR3 bases are TGTGCCAGCAGCTTAGCGGACGCGAAGATTTTTTACAATGAGCAGTTCTTC.

The rearrangement links TRBV19 to TRBJ1-1; no clear D gene. The CDR3 loop spans 13 amino acids. The V end was cut by 0 bases, the J end by 5 bases, with 7 bases between. Germline CDR1 reads LNHDA; CDR2 reads SQIVND (reference sequence). The CDR3 region has the DNA TGTGCCAGTAGTATAGATGCAAGGACTGAAGCTTTCTTT. Amino acid sequence: CASSIDARTEAFF.

The sample holds many counts of this clonotype. The genes are TRBV25-1 and TRBJ2-3; tentative D call: TRBD1 (6 bases). The CDR3 is made up of 15 amino acids. Trimming pared 2 bases from V and 2 bases from J, leaving 11 bases between. The V gene's germline CDR1 is MGHDK and CDR2 SYGVNS. This CDR3 is CASSETGTYTDTQYF. The CDR3 DNA is TGTGCCAGCAGTGAAACAGGGACCTACACAGATACGCAGTATTTT. Filled out from reference TRBV25-1 and TRBJ2-3, the complete variable domain reads EADIYQTPRYLVIGTGKKITLECSQTMGHDKMYWYQQDPGMELHLIHYSYGVNSTEKGDLSSESTVSRIRTEHFPLTLESARPSHTSQYLCASSETGTYTDTQYFGPGTRLTVL.

The chain is built from TRBV5-6 and TRBJ2-1; 12 bases fit TRBD2. This CDR3 contains 15 residues. The V gene end was trimmed by 5 bases and the J gene end by 8 bases; junction bases not matched to a gene: 8. CDR1 SGHDT and CDR2 YYEEEE come from the germline V gene. CDR3 nucleotide sequence: TGTGCCAGCAGTCCTACTAGCGGGAGGCTCTATGAGCAGTTCTTC. Translated: CASSPTSGRLYEQFF.

This clonotype occurred a few times. V and J are TRBV9 and TRBJ2-5; TRBD2 matches at 8 bases. Germline CDR1 and CDR2: SGDLS and YYNGEE. V trimming: 0 bases; J trimming: 2 bases; junction bases outside the gene matches: 3. This CDR3 is 15 amino acids long. As DNA, the CDR3 is TGTGCCAGCAGCGTAGTAGCGGGAAGACAAGAGACCCAGTACTTC. Translation: CASSVVAGRQETQYF.

This chain connects TRBV20-1 to TRBJ1-1; the D is unclear. Germline values: CDR1 DFQATT, CDR2 SNEGSKA (reference sequence). V was cut by 2 bases and J by 3 bases, with 7 bases left in between. This CDR3 has 12 residues. CDR3 coding DNA: TGCAGTGCTAGAATCCGGGACACTGAAGCTTTCTTT. Translation gives CSARIRDTEAFF.

This clonotype was seen only a few times. The chain employs TRBV20-1 and TRBJ1-2, with TRBD1 as a possible D gene (6 bases). CDR3 size: 12 residues. With 4 bases removed from V and 4 bases from J, the gap between germline ends came to 10 bases. Germline V gene lookup returns CDR1 DFQATT and CDR2 SNEGSKA (reference sequence). The CDR3 region has the DNA TGCAGTGCTAAACGGACAGTCTATGGCTACACCTTC. Amino acid sequence: CSAKRTVYGYTF.

The chain recombines TRBV6-1 with TRBJ2-2; possibly TRBD1 or TRBD2 for D (5 bases each). CDR1 and CDR2 from the germline V gene are MNHNS and SASEGT. Deletions cut 9 bases from V and 1 base from J, with 18 bases between. CDR3 length: 16 residues. CDR3: CARNGPGTQNTGELFF. The CDR3 DNA sequence: TGTGCCAGAAATGGTCCCGGGACGCAGAACACCGGGGAGCTGTTTTTT.

This clonotype came up a few times. The rearrangement uses TRBV29-1 and TRBJ2-7; TRBD1 agrees at 8 bases. This CDR3 has 14 amino acids. After removal of 4 bases from V and 4 bases from J, the junction contained 9 bases not matched to a gene. Germline-derived CDR1 and CDR2 are SQVTM and ANQGSEA. Written as DNA, the CDR3 is TGCAGCGTTGGAGAGACAGGGGACGTGTACGAGCAGTACTTC. Encoded protein: CSVGETGDVYEQYF.

This clonotype was detected only a few times. The chain joins TRBV10-3 to TRBJ1-5, with 7 nucleotides matching TRBD1. CDR1 is ENHRY and CDR2 is SYGVKD in the germline V gene. The length of the CDR3 is 13 residues. Trimming took 10 bases from V and 6 from J; bases not matched to a gene: 9. CDR3 loop: CATAKQGTQPQHF. The CDR3 coding sequence is TGTGCCACAGCTAAACAGGGGACTCAGCCCCAGCATTTT.

This clonotype was counted between two and nine times. The chain recombines TRBV5-1 with TRBJ2-5; 9 nucleotides align to TRBD2. From germline, CDR1 is SGHRS and CDR2 YFSETQ. The junction had 9 bases not matched to a gene; V was cut back by 4 bases and J by 2 bases. This CDR3 comprises 16 residues. The CDR3 DNA is TGCGCCAGCAGCACCGGGGGGACTAGCTCGCAAGAGACCCAGTACTTC. Protein sequence: CASSTGGTSSQETQYF.

This clonotype was seen a few times. The rearrangement uses TRBV29-1 and TRBJ1-2; D gene uncertain. V lost 2 bases and J 6 bases, leaving 13 bases between the germline ends. The CDR3 is 13 residues long. Germline V gene data show CDR1 as SQVTM and CDR2 as ANQGSEA. In nucleotides, the CDR3 is TGCAGCGTTGAAACCAGTGGGTTCGATGGCTACACCTTC. This gives the protein CSVETSGFDGYTF.